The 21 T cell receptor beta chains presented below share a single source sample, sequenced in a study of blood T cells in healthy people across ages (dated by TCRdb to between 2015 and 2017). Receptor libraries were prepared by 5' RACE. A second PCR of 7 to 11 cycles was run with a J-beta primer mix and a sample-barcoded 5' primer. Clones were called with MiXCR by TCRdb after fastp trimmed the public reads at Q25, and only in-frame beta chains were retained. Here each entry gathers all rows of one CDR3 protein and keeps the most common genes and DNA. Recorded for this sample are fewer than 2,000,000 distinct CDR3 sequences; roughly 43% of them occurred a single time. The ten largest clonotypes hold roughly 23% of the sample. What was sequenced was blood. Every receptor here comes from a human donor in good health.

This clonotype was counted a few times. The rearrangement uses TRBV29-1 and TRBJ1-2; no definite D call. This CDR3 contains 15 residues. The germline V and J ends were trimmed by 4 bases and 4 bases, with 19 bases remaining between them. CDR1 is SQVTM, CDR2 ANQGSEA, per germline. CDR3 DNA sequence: TGCAGCGTTGGGGTGGGGTCAGGTCCAATCTATGGCTACACCTTC. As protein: CSVGVGSGPIYGYTF.

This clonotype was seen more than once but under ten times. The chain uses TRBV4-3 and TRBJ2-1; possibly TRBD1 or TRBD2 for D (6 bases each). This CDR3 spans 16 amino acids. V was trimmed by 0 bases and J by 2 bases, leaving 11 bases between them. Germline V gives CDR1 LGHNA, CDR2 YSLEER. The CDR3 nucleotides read TGCGCCAGCAGCCAAGATTGGGGGGCTGCCTACAATGAGCAGTTCTTC. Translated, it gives CASSQDWGAAYNEQFF.

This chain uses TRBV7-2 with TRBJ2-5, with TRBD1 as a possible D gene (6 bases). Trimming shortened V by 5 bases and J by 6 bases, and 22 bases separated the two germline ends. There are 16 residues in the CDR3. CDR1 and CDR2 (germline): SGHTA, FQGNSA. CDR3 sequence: CASSPNRDTQLQTQYF. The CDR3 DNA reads TGTGCCAGCAGCCCGAACCGGGACACCCAATTGCAGACCCAGTACTTC. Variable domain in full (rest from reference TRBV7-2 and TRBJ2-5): GAGVSQSPSNKVTEKGKDVELRCDPISGHTALYWYRQSLGQGLEFLIYFQGNSAPDKSGLPSDRFSAERTGGSVSTLTIQRTQQEDSAVYLCASSPNRDTQLQTQYFGPGTRLLVL.

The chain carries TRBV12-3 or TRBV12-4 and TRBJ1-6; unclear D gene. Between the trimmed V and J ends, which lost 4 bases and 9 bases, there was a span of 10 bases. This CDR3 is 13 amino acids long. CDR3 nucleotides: TGTGCCAGCAGTTCTGGGTTTGCTTCACCCCTCCACTTT. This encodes CASSSGFASPLHF.

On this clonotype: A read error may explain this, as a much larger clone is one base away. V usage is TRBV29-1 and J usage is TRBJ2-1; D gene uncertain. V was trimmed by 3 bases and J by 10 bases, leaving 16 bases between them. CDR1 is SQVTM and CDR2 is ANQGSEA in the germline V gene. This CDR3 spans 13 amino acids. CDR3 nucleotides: TGCAGCGTTGAGACCGTTCCAAGTTACGAGCAGTTCTTC. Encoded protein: CSVETVPSYEQFF.

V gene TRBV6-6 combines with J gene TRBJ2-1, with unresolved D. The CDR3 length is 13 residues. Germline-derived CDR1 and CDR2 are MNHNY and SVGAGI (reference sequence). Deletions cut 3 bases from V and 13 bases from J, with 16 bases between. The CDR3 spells CASSYLPSETQFF. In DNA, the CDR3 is TGTGCCAGCAGTTATCTACCGTCCGAGACCCAGTTCTTC.

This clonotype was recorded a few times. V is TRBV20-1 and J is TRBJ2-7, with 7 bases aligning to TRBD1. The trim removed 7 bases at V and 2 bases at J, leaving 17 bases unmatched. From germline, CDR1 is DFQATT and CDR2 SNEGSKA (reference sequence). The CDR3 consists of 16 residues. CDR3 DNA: TGCAGTGTCCCCCCCGCAACCCGGGACAGAGCCTACGAGCAGTACTTC. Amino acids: CSVPPATRDRAYEQYF.

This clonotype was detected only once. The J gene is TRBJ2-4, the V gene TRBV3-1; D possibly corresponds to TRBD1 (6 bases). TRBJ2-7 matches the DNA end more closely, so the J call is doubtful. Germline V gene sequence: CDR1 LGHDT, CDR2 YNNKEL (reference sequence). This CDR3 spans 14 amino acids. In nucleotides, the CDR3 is TGTGCCAGCAGCCCCCGGGACACTAAGGCCGAGCAGTACTTC. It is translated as CASSPRDTKAEQYF.

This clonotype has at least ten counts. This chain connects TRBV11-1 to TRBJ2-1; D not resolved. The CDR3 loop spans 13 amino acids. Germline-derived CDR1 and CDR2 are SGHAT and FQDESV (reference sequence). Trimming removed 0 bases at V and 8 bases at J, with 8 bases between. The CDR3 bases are TGTGCCAGCAGCTTAGCCGGCGTAGATGAGCAGTTCTTC. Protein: CASSLAGVDEQFF.

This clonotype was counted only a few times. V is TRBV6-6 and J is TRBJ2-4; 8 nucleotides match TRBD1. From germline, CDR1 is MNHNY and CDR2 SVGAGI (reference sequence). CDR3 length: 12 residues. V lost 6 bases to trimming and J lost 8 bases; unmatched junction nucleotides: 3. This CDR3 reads CASSQQGDIQYF. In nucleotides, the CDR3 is TGTGCCAGCAGCCAACAGGGGGACATTCAGTACTTC.

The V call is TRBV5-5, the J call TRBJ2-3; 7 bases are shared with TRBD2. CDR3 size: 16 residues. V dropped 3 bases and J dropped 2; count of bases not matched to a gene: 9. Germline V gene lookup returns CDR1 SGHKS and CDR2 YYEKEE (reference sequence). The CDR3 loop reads CASSSTSSGVTDTQYF. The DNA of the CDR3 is TGTGCCAGCAGCTCGACTTCCAGCGGGGTCACAGATACGCAGTATTTT. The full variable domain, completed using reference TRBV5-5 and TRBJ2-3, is DAGVTQSPTHLIKTRGQQVTLRCSPISGHKSVSWYQQVLGQGPQFIFQYYEKEERGRGNFPDRFSARQFPNYSSELNVNALLLGDSALYLCASSSTSSGVTDTQYFGPGTRLTVL.

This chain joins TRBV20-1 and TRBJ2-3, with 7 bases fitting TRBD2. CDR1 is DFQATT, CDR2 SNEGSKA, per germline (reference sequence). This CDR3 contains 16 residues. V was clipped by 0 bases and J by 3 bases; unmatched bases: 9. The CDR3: CSARDFGAGRTDTQYF. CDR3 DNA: TGCAGTGCTAGAGATTTTGGAGCGGGGAGGACAGATACGCAGTATTTT.

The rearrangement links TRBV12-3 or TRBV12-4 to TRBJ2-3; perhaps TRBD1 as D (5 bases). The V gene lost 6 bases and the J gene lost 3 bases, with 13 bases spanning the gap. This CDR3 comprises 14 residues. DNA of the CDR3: TGTGCCAGCAGGCAAAATTCAGGGACAGATACGCAGTATTTT. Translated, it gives CASRQNSGTDTQYF.

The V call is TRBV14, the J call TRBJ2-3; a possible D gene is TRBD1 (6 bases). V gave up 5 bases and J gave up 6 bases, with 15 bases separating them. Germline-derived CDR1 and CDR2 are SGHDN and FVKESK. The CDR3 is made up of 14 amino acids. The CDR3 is CASSFSPQGDTQYF. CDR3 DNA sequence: TGTGCCAGCAGCTTCAGCCCCCAGGGGGATACGCAGTATTTT.

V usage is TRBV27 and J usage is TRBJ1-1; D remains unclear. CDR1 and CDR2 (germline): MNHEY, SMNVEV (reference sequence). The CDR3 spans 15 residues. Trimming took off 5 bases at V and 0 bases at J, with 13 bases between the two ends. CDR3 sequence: CASSQQTLMNTEAFF. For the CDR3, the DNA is TGTGCCAGCAGTCAACAGACTTTAATGAACACTGAAGCTTTCTTT.

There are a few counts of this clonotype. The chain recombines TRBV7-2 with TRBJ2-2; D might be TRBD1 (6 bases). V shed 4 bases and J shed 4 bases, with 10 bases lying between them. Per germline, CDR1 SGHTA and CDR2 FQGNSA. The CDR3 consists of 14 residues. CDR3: CASSSSRGTGELFF. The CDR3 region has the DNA TGTGCCAGCAGCTCAAGCAGGGGCACCGGGGAGCTGTTTTTT.

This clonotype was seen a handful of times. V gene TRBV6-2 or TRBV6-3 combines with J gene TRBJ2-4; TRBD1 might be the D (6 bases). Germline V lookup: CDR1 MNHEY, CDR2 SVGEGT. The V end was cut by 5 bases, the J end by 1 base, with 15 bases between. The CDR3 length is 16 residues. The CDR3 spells CASSLQGRTAKNIQYF. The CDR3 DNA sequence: TGTGCCAGCAGTCTCCAGGGGCGCACGGCCAAAAACATTCAGTACTTC.

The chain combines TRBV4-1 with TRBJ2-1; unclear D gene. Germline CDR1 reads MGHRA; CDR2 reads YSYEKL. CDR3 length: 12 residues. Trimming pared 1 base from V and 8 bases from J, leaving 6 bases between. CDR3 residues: CASSQGLDEQFF. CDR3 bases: TGCGCCAGCAGCCAAGGTCTCGATGAGCAGTTCTTC.

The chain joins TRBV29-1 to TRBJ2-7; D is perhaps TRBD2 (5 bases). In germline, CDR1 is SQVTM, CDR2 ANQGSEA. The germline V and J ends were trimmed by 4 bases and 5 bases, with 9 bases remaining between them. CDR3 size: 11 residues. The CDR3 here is CSVAGRDEQYF. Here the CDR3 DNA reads TGCAGCGTTGCCGGGCGGGACGAGCAGTACTTC.

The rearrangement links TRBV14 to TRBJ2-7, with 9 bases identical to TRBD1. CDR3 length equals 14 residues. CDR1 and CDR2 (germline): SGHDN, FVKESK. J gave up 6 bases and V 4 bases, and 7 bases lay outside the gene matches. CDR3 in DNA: TGTGCCAGCAGCCTCGGACAGGGGAAAGGCGAGCAGTACTTC. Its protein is CASSLGQGKGEQYF. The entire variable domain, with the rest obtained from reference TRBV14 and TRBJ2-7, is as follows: EAGVTQFPSHSVIEKGQTVTLRCDPISGHDNLYWYRRVMGKEIKFLLHFVKESKQDESGMPNNRFLAERTGGTYSTLKVQPAELEDSGVYFCASSLGQGKGEQYFGPGTRLTVT.

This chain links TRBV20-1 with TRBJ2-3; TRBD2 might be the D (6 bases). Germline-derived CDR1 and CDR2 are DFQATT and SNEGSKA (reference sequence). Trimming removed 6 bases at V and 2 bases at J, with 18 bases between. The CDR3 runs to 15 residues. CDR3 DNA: TGCAGTGCCCAGAGGGTCGGGAGATACACAGATACGCAGTATTTT. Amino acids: CSAQRVGRYTDTQYF.